One T cell receptor (beta chain) is described in this entry. Its target is unknown. These data originate in a study of T cell repertoires in cytomegalovirus infection. Study results and limitations: Cumulative frequency of public TCR beta families picked out carriers of CMV plus the relevant HLA.

CDR3 length: 16 residues. Germline values: CDR1 MDHEN, CDR2 SYDVKM. Trimming removed 2 bases from V and 8 bases from J, with 16 bases in between. A single record per CDR3 protein comes from TCRdb applying MiXCR to the reads. The data contain about 310,000 distinct CDR3 sequences, roughly 25% of them singletons. The source is a human donor in good health (CMV status not recorded). Some clones in this sample may be carry-over from other donors' samples. The V gene is TRBV28, the J gene TRBJ1-6, with D unclear. The sample here was cultured PBMCs, taken from culture after CMV antigen stimulation. CDR3 DNA: TGTGCCAGCAGTTTACTTGGTGGGCTGACCTATTCACCCCTCCACTTT. Residues: CASSLLGGLTYSPLHF. Variable domain in full (rest from reference TRBV28 and TRBJ1-6): DVKVTQSSRYLVKRTGEKVFLECVQDMDHENMFWYRQDPGLGLRLIYFSYDVKMKEKGDIPEGYSVSREKKERFSLILESASTNQTSMYLCASSLLGGLTYSPLHFGNGTRLTVT.